This T cell receptor beta chain was documented in a study of beta chain features in type 1 diabetes. Note on this clone: The antigen remains undetermined.

Of the isolated RNA, all was reverse transcribed, and so the sequenced material was expressed TCRB transcripts. Average reads per stem cell-like memory T cell sample were about a million. Measured with immunoSEQ multiplex PCR; TCRdb has only the in-frame clones, and not every one. The table has around 19,000 clones, 40% to 60% seen once; the top ten hold approximately 0.44%. General study results and limits: In type 1 diabetes patients, VDJ junctions had fewer insertions; deletions at these junctions were more frequent.

Isolation of CD4+ naive, central memory, regulatory and stem cell-like memory cells was achieved by sorting via CD45RO/CCR7/CD25/CD127/CD95/CD27. The CDR3 runs to 16 residues. Germline V gives CDR1 SGHTA, CDR2 FQGNSA. J lost 4 bases, V lost 1 base, and 7 bases had no gene match. The sequencing input was stem cell memory CD4+ T cells from blood. The J gene is TRBJ2-3, the V gene TRBV7-2; 8 positions match TRBD1. This TCR derives from a man aged 18 to 30 in good health. CDR3 protein: CASSLGRQGSPDTQYF. CDR3 sequence (DNA): TGTGCCAGCAGCTTAGGGCGACAGGGGAGTCCAGATACGCAGTATTTT.